The 20 T cell receptor beta chains below were found in one sample sequenced in a study of T cell changes during pregnancy in multiple sclerosis. The assay was immunoSEQ multiplex PCR, and TCRdb's table has in-frame clones only and misses some. The profile shows some 71,000 clones, around nine tenths of them singletons. Sequences were derived from CD4+ T cells from peripheral blood mononuclear cells, sampled in the third trimester of pregnancy. The receptors shown here come from a female donor in good health, enrolled as a control in a pregnancy study.

The rearrangement uses TRBV6-5 and TRBJ2-2; D is unclear. This CDR3 has 15 residues. The V gene's germline CDR1 is MNHEY and CDR2 SVGAGI. Trimming took 0 bases from V and 0 from J, leaving 5 bases between them. CDR3 sequence reads: CASSYSPANTGELFF. Written as DNA, the CDR3 is TGTGCCAGCAGTTACTCCCCAGCGAACACCGGGGAGCTGTTTTTT.

The V gene is TRBV5-1, the J gene TRBJ2-5, with TRBD2 matching over 13 bases. Germline loops: CDR1 SGHRS, CDR2 YFSETQ. The CDR3 runs to 18 residues. Germline trimming cut 3 bases from V and 1 base from J; bases unmatched to any gene: 9. CDR3 region: CASSSRLAGGQAQETQYF. CDR3 DNA sequence: TGCGCCAGCAGCTCTCGACTAGCGGGGGGTCAGGCCCAAGAGACCCAGTACTTC.

Details on this clone: Other DNA sequences of this sample code for an identical CDR3. The V and J genes are TRBV19 and TRBJ1-2; TRBD1 might be the D (6 bases). The V gene lost 6 bases and the J gene lost 0 bases, with 8 bases spanning the gap. This CDR3 has 13 residues. Germline V gives CDR1 LNHDA, CDR2 SQIVND (reference sequence). The CDR3 DNA sequence: TGTGCCAGTAGCAACAGGGCTAACTATGGCTACACCTTC. Amino acid sequence: CASSNRANYGYTF.

The chain employs TRBV4-3 and TRBJ2-5; 9 bases match TRBD2. The V and J ends lost 3 bases and 4 bases, in that order; junction bases with no gene match: 15. CDR1 and CDR2 (germline): LGHNA, YSLEER. The CDR3 runs to 18 residues. The CDR3 sequence: CASSHTVAGGQSTETQYF. The CDR3 DNA is TGCGCCAGCAGCCACACCGTGGCGGGGGGGCAATCCACAGAGACCCAGTACTTC.

The V gene is TRBV9, the J gene TRBJ2-1, with 9 bases matching TRBD1. CDR1 SGDLS and CDR2 YYNGEE come from the germline V gene. V lost 3 bases, J lost 10 bases, and 11 bases stayed unmatched. CDR3 size: 15 residues. The CDR3 loop is CASSATGGAAEEQFF. CDR3 nucleotide sequence: TGTGCCAGCAGCGCAACAGGGGGCGCGGCGGAGGAGCAGTTCTTC.

DNA of the CDR3: TGTGCCAGCAGCTCAGGGACAGGAGGTAATGAAAAACTGTTTTTT. As protein: CASSSGTGGNEKLFF. The chain employs TRBV5-6 and TRBJ1-4; 8 bases are a match to TRBD1. The trim removed 3 bases at V and 4 bases at J, leaving 5 bases unmatched. The CDR3 runs 15 residues. From germline, CDR1 is SGHDT and CDR2 YYEEEE. The full variable domain, rest sourced from reference TRBV5-6 and TRBJ1-4, is DAGVTQSPTHLIKTRGQQVTLRCSPKSGHDTVSWYQQALGQGPQFIFQYYEEEERQRGNFPDRFSGHQFPNYSSELNVNALLLGDSALYLCASSSGTGGNEKLFFGSGTQLSVL.

This chain uses TRBV4-3 with TRBJ1-1; D may be TRBD1 (6 bases). V lost 4 bases and J lost 4, with 16 bases in between. Germline V gene sequence: CDR1 LGHNA, CDR2 YSLEER. This CDR3 is built from 15 residues. This chain's CDR3 is CASSRTQGWSTEAFF. For the CDR3, the DNA is TGCGCCAGCAGCCGCACACAGGGATGGAGCACTGAAGCTTTCTTT.

CDR3 sequence: CASSQGGGSYEQYF. CDR3 coding DNA: TGCGCCAGCAGCCAAGGAGGTGGCTCCTACGAGCAGTACTTC. The rearrangement joins TRBV4-1 to TRBJ2-7; D is unclear. Germline assignment: CDR1 MGHRA and CDR2 YSYEKL. This CDR3 comprises 14 residues. V gave up 1 base and J gave up 0 bases, with 7 bases separating them.

This chain joins TRBV6-5 and TRBJ2-7; D may be TRBD2 (7 bases). CDR1 and CDR2 from the germline V gene are MNHEY and SVGAGI. With 0 bases removed from V and 5 bases from J, the gap between germline ends came to 17 bases. The CDR3 runs 16 residues. The CDR3 protein is CASSYSPSGGRHEQYF. The CDR3 DNA reads TGTGCCAGCAGTTACTCTCCCTCGGGGGGCCGGCACGAGCAGTACTTC.

This clone has more than one count but fewer than ten. The chain is built from TRBV5-4 and TRBJ2-1; unclear D gene. The CDR3 has 14 amino acids. The germline V gene encodes CDR1 SGHNT and CDR2 YYREEE (reference sequence). The V end was cut by 0 bases, the J end by 5 bases, with 9 bases between. The CDR3 DNA sequence: TGTGCCAGCAGCTTGGAGCTTGCGAACAATGAGCAGTTCTTC. Its translation is CASSLELANNEQFF.

The chain uses TRBV2 and TRBJ2-3; 11 nucleotides agree with TRBD2. Losses at the gene ends were 5 bases for V and 0 bases for J; bases not matched to a gene: 7. The CDR3 has 17 residues. Germline V gives CDR1 SNHLY, CDR2 FYNNEI. CDR3 nucleotide sequence: TGTGCCAGCAGTCCTCGACTAGCGGGGAAGAGCACAGATACGCAGTATTTT. Translating gives CASSPRLAGKSTDTQYF.

A single count supports this clone. V gene TRBV6-5 combines with J gene TRBJ1-1; D is perhaps TRBD1 (5 bases). Trimming removed 4 bases at V and 1 base at J, with 7 bases between. The length of the CDR3 is 13 residues. In germline, CDR1 is MNHEY, CDR2 SVGAGI. CDR3 residues: CASSSDRNTEAFF. As DNA, the CDR3 is TGTGCCAGCAGTTCCGACAGGAACACTGAAGCTTTCTTT.

The chain combines TRBV19 with TRBJ1-1; D ambiguous. This CDR3 has 13 amino acids. Germline V gene data show CDR1 as LNHDA and CDR2 as SQIVND (reference sequence). Trimming took off 5 bases at V and 0 bases at J, with 7 bases between the two ends. The CDR3 DNA is TGTGCCAGTAGTTTAACATTGAACACTGAAGCTTTCTTT. It codes for CASSLTLNTEAFF.

The gene calls are TRBV6-5 and TRBJ2-1; 7 bases are shared with TRBD2. The CDR3 length is 14 residues. Unmatched junction bases numbered 8, after V lost 5 bases and J lost 7 bases. Germline-derived CDR1 and CDR2 are MNHEY and SVGAGI. The CDR3 loop reads CASSRTGLNNEQFF. In DNA, the CDR3 is TGTGCCAGCAGTCGTACGGGACTAAATAATGAGCAGTTCTTC.

The V and J genes are TRBV9 and TRBJ2-3; 12 positions match TRBD2. CDR1 and CDR2 (germline): SGDLS, YYNGEE. V lost 0 bases to trimming and J lost 5 bases; unmatched junction nucleotides: 13. The CDR3 loop spans 19 amino acids. The CDR3 DNA reads as TGTGCCAGCAGCGTAGAGGTCGGGCTAGCGGGGGGGCAAGGAGATACGCAGTATTTT. The encoded protein is CASSVEVGLAGGQGDTQYF.

Here the CDR3 reads CASSYSSSGGETQYF. The CDR3 bases are TGTGCCAGCAGTTACTCGTCAAGCGGGGGGGAGACCCAGTACTTC. The chain is built from TRBV6-6 and TRBJ2-5; 9 positions match TRBD2. Germline trimming cut 0 bases from V and 5 bases from J; bases unmatched to any gene: 4. Per germline, CDR1 MNHNY and CDR2 SVGAGI (reference sequence). The CDR3 runs to 15 residues.

The chain combines TRBV2 with TRBJ2-7; no reliable D call. The CDR3 covers 14 residues. Germline loops: CDR1 SNHLY, CDR2 FYNNEI. Trimming cost V 3 bases and J 0 bases, with 9 bases left between them. The CDR3 nucleotides read TGTGCCAGCAGTGAGCAGTACCTCTCCTACGAGCAGTACTTC. Residues: CASSEQYLSYEQYF.

The gene calls are TRBV18 and TRBJ1-6; D remains ambiguous. Germline V gives CDR1 KGHSH, CDR2 LQKENI. Deletions cut 3 bases from V and 8 bases from J, with 11 bases between. The length of the CDR3 is 14 residues. The CDR3 region has the DNA TGTGCCAGCTCACCTAAGCAGGATGATTCACCCCTCCACTTT. Protein product: CASSPKQDDSPLHF. Using reference TRBV18 and TRBJ1-6 for the parts outside the CDR3, the full variable domain is NAGVMQNPRHLVRRRGQEARLRCSPMKGHSHVYWYRQLPEEGLKFMVYLQKENIIDESGMPKERFSAEFPKEGPSILRIQQVVRGDSAAYFCASSPKQDDSPLHFGNGTRLTVT.

V gene TRBV5-4 combines with J gene TRBJ2-3; 9 positions match TRBD2. Germline-derived CDR1 and CDR2 are SGHNT and YYREEE (reference sequence). The CDR3 has 14 amino acids. Trimming at V came to 1 base and at J to 10 bases, leaving 7 bases not matched to a gene. This CDR3 reads CASSLISGGEAQYF. CDR3 nucleotides: TGTGCCAGCAGCTTGATTAGCGGGGGAGAGGCGCAGTATTTT.

The chain couples TRBV5-1 to TRBJ1-4, with D uncertain. The length of the CDR3 is 15 residues. Germline CDR1 is SGHRS and CDR2 is YFSETQ. V dropped 6 bases and J dropped 0 bases, with 12 bases sitting between them. This chain's CDR3 is CASNVGDATNEKLFF. The DNA of the CDR3 is TGCGCCAGCAACGTCGGGGATGCAACTAATGAAAAACTGTTTTTT.